The 12 T cell receptor beta chains below were found in one sample sequenced in a study of T cells expressing NK-cell markers. TCRdb reprocessed the 5' RACE reads, with one entry per CDR3 protein and no DNA. The sample has over 200,000 distinct CDR3 sequences. Sequenced sample: blood T cells: a sorted CD56 or NKG2C T cell subset, CD4+ or CD8+ T cells, or bulk PBMC T cells (not recorded which). All receptors derive from a man aged 18 to 30 in good health.

The rearrangement links TRBV12-3 or TRBV12-4 to TRBJ2-2; TCRdb indicates TRBD1, and absent DNA this call remains unverified. The CDR3 is 15 residues long. This CDR3 is CASSPLGQGIGELFF.

This chain uses TRBV29-1 with TRBJ2-6. This CDR3 has 14 residues. Germline lookup yields CDR1 SQVTM and CDR2 ANQGSEA. The chain's CDR3 is CSVERISGANVLTF.

The chain recombines TRBV27 with TRBJ2-5; TCRdb names TRBD2, which stays unverified in the absence of DNA. CDR1 and CDR2 (germline): MNHEY, SMNVEV (reference sequence). The CDR3 spans 16 residues. CDR3 in amino acids: CASSPGLAGARETQYF.

The rearrangement joins TRBV20-1 to TRBJ2-3; there is no DNA to check the TCRdb D call of TRBD1. The CDR3 runs to 11 residues. Germline lookup yields CDR1 DFQATT and CDR2 SNEGSKA (reference sequence). The CDR3 region is CTGGGTDTQYF.

This sequence joins TRBV2 and TRBJ2-1; lacking DNA, the TRBD2 call made by TCRdb goes unchecked. Germline V CDR1 and CDR2: SNHLY, FYNNEI. This CDR3 is 13 amino acids long. CDR3 residues: CASEQTSLLEQFF.

This sequence joins TRBV20-1 and TRBJ2-1. In germline, CDR1 is DFQATT, CDR2 SNEGSKA (reference sequence). The CDR3 is made up of 15 amino acids. The CDR3 is CSARDGLSVDNEQFF.

The chain has TRBV28 and TRBJ1-2. The CDR3 extends over 12 amino acids. The germline gives CDR1 MDHEN, CDR2 SYDVKM. This CDR3 reads CASDQGSYGYTF.

The rearrangement joins TRBV7-2 to TRBJ2-2. The CDR3 has 13 amino acids. Germline V gene lookup returns CDR1 SGHTA and CDR2 FQGNSA. The CDR3 is CASSNTVAGELFF.

V usage is TRBV4-3 and J usage is TRBJ2-5. There are 16 residues in the CDR3. Per germline, CDR1 LGHNA and CDR2 YSLEER. The CDR3 loop reads CASSQGRLDGQETQYF.

The J gene is TRBJ2-7, the V gene TRBV5-1; TCRdb's D gene call, TRBD2, goes unchecked for lack of DNA. The germline CDR1 and CDR2 sequences are SGHRS and YFSETQ. The CDR3 length is 16 residues. The CDR3 loop is CASSLDSASGTYEQYF.

The V and J genes are TRBV7-2 and TRBJ2-3; TCRdb names TRBD1, which stays unverified in the absence of DNA. The germline CDR1 and CDR2 sequences are SGHTA and FQGNSA. The CDR3 contains 14 residues. CDR3 loop: CASSQRQKTDTQYF.

CDR3: CASSLVGGPREQFF. The chain uses TRBV18 and TRBJ2-1; no DNA is available, so the TRBD2 call from TCRdb remains unchecked. CDR3 size: 14 residues. The germline V gene has CDR1 KGHSH and CDR2 LQKENI.